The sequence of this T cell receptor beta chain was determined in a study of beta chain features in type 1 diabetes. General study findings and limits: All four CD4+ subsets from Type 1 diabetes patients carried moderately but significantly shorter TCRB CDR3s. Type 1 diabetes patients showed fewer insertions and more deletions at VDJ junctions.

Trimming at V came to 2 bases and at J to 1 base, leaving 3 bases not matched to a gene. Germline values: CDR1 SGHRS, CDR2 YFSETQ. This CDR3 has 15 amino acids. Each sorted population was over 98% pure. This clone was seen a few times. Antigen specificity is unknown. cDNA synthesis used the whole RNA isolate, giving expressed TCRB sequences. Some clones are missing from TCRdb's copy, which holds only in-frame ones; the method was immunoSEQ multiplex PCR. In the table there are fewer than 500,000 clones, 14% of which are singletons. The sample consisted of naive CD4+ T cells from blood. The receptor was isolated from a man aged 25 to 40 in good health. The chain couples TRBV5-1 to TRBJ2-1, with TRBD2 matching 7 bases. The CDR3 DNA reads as TGCGCCAGCAGCTTAGCGGGACCGTCCTACAATGAGCAGTTCTTC. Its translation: CASSLAGPSYNEQFF.